A selection of T cell receptor beta chains follows, all from one sample in a study of blood T cells in healthy people across ages. A single record per CDR3 protein comes from TCRdb applying MiXCR to the 5' RACE reads. This table has about 1.4 million distinct CDR3 sequences, roughly 64% appearing once. The sequencing sample was made of blood. The receptors were gathered from a man aged 18 to 30 in good health. CDR3s include the opening cysteine and the closing phenylalanine or tryptophan. The D gene is left open where the match is weak. Clone size is given for some rows only: seen once, a few or many times, or a class if the clone is expanded.

NA	TRBV24-1	NA	TRBD2	CATSDTRDYTNNKQYF
many	TRBV6-2/TRBV6-3	TRBJ2-4	TRBD1	CASKNYPDRGKNIQYF
NA	TRBV7-2	TRBJ2-3	NA	CASSTRGYSDTQYF
few	TRBV29-1	TRBJ2-1	NA	CSVDGRGSYNEQFF
NA	TRBV20-1	TRBJ1-6	TRBD1	CSALQGVDSPLHF
NA	TRBV4-2	TRBJ2-5	TRBD1	CASSQPTTGAQETQYF
NA	TRBV7-2	TRBJ2-7	TRBD1	CASSFPGQGEYEQYF
NA	TRBV20-1	TRBJ2-4	NA	CSASGERAFPRGDIQYF
NA	TRBV24-1	TRBJ2-1	NA	CATSDPDSRYNEQFF
few	TRBV7-9	TRBJ2-1	NA	CASSLALRSQFF
few	TRBV27	TRBJ2-5	TRBD2	CASSWGLPSETQYF
few	TRBV7-9	TRBJ1-6	NA	CASSLEITDSPLHF
NA	TRBV10-3	TRBJ2-3	NA	CAISESKVADTQYF
NA	TRBV3-1	TRBJ2-1	NA	CASSQKSRFF
NA	TRBV6-2/TRBV6-3	TRBJ1-5	NA	CASRKLTGQPQHF
NA	TRBV7-8	TRBJ2-1	TRBD2	CASSQREGGLHNERFF
NA	TRBV4-3	TRBJ2-7	NA	CASSQDPGTSYYEQYF
once	TRBV29-1	TRBJ2-7	NA	CSVRETSYEQYF
NA	TRBV7-8	TRBJ2-3	TRBD2	CASSFRTSGSGPPSTDTQYF
NA	TRBV20-1	TRBJ1-5	NA	CSARDDGGGHQPQHF
few	TRBV11-2	TRBJ2-7	NA	CASSSAGLYEQYF
NA	TRBV6-1	TRBJ2-7	NA	CASSEAQGPAGYEQYF
NA	TRBV12-3/TRBV12-4	TRBJ2-1	NA	CASSRTTYNEQFF
NA	TRBV6-1	TRBJ1-1	NA	CASSEAPLNTEAFF
once	TRBV4-3	TRBJ2-1	NA	CASSQGLAPSYNEQFF
NA	TRBV13	TRBJ2-7	NA	CASSSRMYEQYF
few	TRBV6-6	TRBJ2-1	NA	CASSYSAYNEQFF
NA	TRBV9	TRBJ2-1	TRBD2	CASSVVSGRGIYNEQFF
NA	TRBV29-1	TRBJ2-3	TRBD2	CSVEERESTDTQYF
NA	TRBV7-2	TRBJ2-5	NA	CASSLIMTEQETQYF
NA	TRBV7-2	TRBJ2-3	TRBD2	CASSSALRALRGGKDTQYF
NA	TRBV4-3	TRBJ2-2	NA	CASSVRGGPHTGELFF
once	TRBV20-1	TRBJ2-3	TRBD2	CSARDPAGGAIDTQYF
NA	TRBV5-1	TRBJ2-1	NA	CASSAAIGQLNEQFF
NA	TRBV29-1	TRBJ2-5	NA	CSVQTGRETQYF
NA	TRBV20-1	TRBJ2-5	NA	CSAQNNEQYF
NA	TRBV9	TRBJ1-2	NA	CASSVERVVDYGYTF
few	TRBV27	TRBJ1-5	TRBD1	CATSEDRGSNQPQHF
NA	TRBV5-1	NA	NA	CASSLENREKVIYEQYF
few	TRBV4-1	TRBJ2-3	NA	CASSQDWPGETDTQYF
NA	TRBV5-6	TRBJ2-5	TRBD1	CASSWGQAGAKETQYF
few	TRBV13	TRBJ2-7	NA	CASSEQGSLYEQYF